This T cell receptor (beta chain) was sequenced during a study of shared clonotypes between healthy human individuals. Study-level background: CD4 naive cells filled three plates per donor, CD4 memory three, CD8 naive two and CD8 memory one. Study results and caveats: Sample collection involved blood only; tissue repertoires are likely different.

Measured with immunoSEQ multiplex PCR; TCRdb has only the in-frame clones, and not every one. The sample lists approximately 1,500,000 clones, 95% to 97% occurring once. Each sample came from a Caucasian adult donor living in Nashville, Tennessee. A CD45RA+ naive subset and a CD45RA-negative memory subset were split from CD4+ cells. There are 12 residues in the CDR3. Germline CDR1 SGHVS, CDR2 FNYEAQ. With 1 base removed from V and 5 bases from J, the gap between germline ends came to 5 bases. Notes on this clone: Its matching antigen is unknown.

This sequence joins TRBV7-6 and TRBJ1-2; D not resolved. The origin of this receptor is a man under 40 in good health. Sequenced input: naive CD4+ T cells sorted from blood. Subset indicated: CD45RA+ positively selected. The DNA for the CDR3 is TGTGCCAGCAGCTTAGAAGGGTATGGCTACACCTTC. This codes for CASSLEGYGYTF.